This T cell receptor (beta chain) was observed in a study of beta chain features in type 1 diabetes. The whole isolated RNA underwent reverse transcription, so sequencing captured expressed TCRB transcripts. Profiled with immunoSEQ multiplex PCR; TCRdb holds only in-frame clones, not every one. The table includes 350,000 to 450,000 clones, approximately 15% detected once. Overall study results and limits: In the patient group, naive, central memory and Treg TCRB repertoires seemed more alike than in the healthy donor group. Although PCR might favor shorter templates, it would do so equally in patients and controls.

Remarks on this clone: Its specificity is unknown. At the DNA level, this CDR3 is encoded by other sequences in the same sample as well.

V dropped 0 bases and J dropped 3 bases, with 8 bases sitting between them. CDR1 LNHNV and CDR2 YYDKDF come from the germline V gene (reference sequence). This CDR3 contains 14 residues. The genes are TRBV15 and TRBJ2-5; D might be TRBD2 (6 bases). The receptor's source is a woman between 18 and 29 years old in good health. Sequenced sample: naive CD4+ T cells from blood. The CDR3 spells CATSRDRGKETQYF. The CDR3 DNA sequence: TGTGCCACCAGCAGAGATCGCGGGAAAGAGACCCAGTACTTC.